One sample yielded the 8 T cell receptor beta chains listed below, sequenced in a study of T cells in Graves' hyperthyroidism and ophthalmopathy. From RNA transcripts, TCR beta CDR3 regions were amplified. When the TCR CDR3 underwent first-round RT-PCR, the HTBI primer set was used. TCRdb passed the multiplex PCR reads through MiXCR, listing each CDR3 protein once. The sample carries about 560,000 distinct CDR3 sequences, 11% to 15% recorded once. The sequenced sample was blood. These receptors came from a woman between 40 and 50 years old with Graves' hyperthyroidism.

A remark on this clonotype: A much larger clone sits a single nucleotide away, making a read error possible. The gene calls are TRBV20-1 and TRBJ1-2; D gene uncertain. Deletions cut 0 bases from V and 4 bases from J, with 15 bases between. The CDR3 runs to 15 residues. The V gene's germline CDR1 is DFQATT and CDR2 SNEGSKA (reference sequence). CDR3 coding DNA: TGCAGTGCTAGAGATTCTGGGGAGTTTGGCTATGGCTACACCTTC. Protein product: CSARDSGEFGYGYTF.

The V gene is TRBV4-2, the J gene TRBJ2-1; TRBD2 aligns across 8 bases. The germline CDR1 and CDR2 sequences are LGHNA and YNFKEQ. V gave up 0 bases and J gave up 6 bases; unmatched junction bases: 10. The CDR3 covers 17 residues. The CDR3 nucleotides are TGTGCCAGCAGCCAAGAGGGAGGGACTAGTCGTCCCAATGAGCAGTTCTTC. Protein product: CASSQEGGTSRPNEQFF.

This clonotype was seen many times. The J gene is TRBJ2-7, the V gene TRBV3-1; no firm D call. Germline values: CDR1 LGHDT, CDR2 YNNKEL (reference sequence). The CDR3 is 13 amino acids. Trimming removed 2 bases at V and 0 bases at J, with 5 bases between. CDR3 sequence: CASSQRTSYEQYF. CDR3 coding DNA: TGTGCCAGCAGCCAACGGACCTCCTACGAGCAGTACTTC.

About this clonotype: Being one base from a much bigger clone, this may be a read error. The rearrangement links TRBV3-1 to TRBJ2-1; TRBD2 agrees at 14 bases. The CDR3 covers 15 residues. CDR1 and CDR2 (germline): LGHDT, YNNKEL (reference sequence). Trimming removed 5 bases from V and 8 bases from J; junction bases left unmatched: 5. CDR3 loop: CASSWKGLAGDEQFF. The CDR3 DNA follows: TGTGCCAGCAGCTGGAAGGGACTAGCGGGGGATGAGCAGTTCTTC.

This clonotype was recorded at least ten times. The chain couples TRBV28 to TRBJ1-5; D may be TRBD1 (6 bases). CDR3 length: 16 amino acids. The V end lost 6 bases, the J end lost 1 base, and 16 bases lay between the germline ends. Looked up from germline, CDR1 is MDHEN and CDR2 is SYDVKM. CDR3: CASRPGTNLSNQPQHF. The CDR3 nucleotides read TGTGCCAGCAGACCTGGGACAAATTTGAGCAATCAGCCCCAGCATTTT.

V is TRBV27 and J is TRBJ2-6; D unresolved. The V end lost 7 bases, the J end lost 4 bases, and 11 bases lay between the germline ends. This CDR3 has 14 amino acids. Germline V gene sequence: CDR1 MNHEY, CDR2 SMNVEV (reference sequence). The CDR3 region is CASNRDVGANVLTF. Here the CDR3 DNA reads TGTGCCAGCAATAGGGATGTGGGGGCCAACGTCCTGACTTTC.

The table lists this clonotype with many counts. The V and J genes are TRBV2 and TRBJ2-1, with 9 positions matching TRBD2. In germline, CDR1 is SNHLY, CDR2 FYNNEI. The CDR3 is 15 amino acids. V dropped 4 bases and J dropped 6; count of bases not matched to a gene: 7. Here the CDR3 reads CASSGLSGRGNEQFF. The CDR3 DNA reads as TGTGCCAGCAGTGGTCTTAGCGGGAGAGGCAATGAGCAGTTCTTC.

The rearrangement uses TRBV11-2 and TRBJ1-5; perhaps TRBD1 as D (6 bases). CDR3 size: 15 residues. Trimming removed 3 bases at V and 2 bases at J, with 11 bases between. Per germline, CDR1 SGHAT and CDR2 FQNNGV. The CDR3 DNA follows: TGTGCCAGCAGCTTCCGGGGGGCCGGCAATCAGCCCCAGCATTTT. It codes for CASSFRGAGNQPQHF.